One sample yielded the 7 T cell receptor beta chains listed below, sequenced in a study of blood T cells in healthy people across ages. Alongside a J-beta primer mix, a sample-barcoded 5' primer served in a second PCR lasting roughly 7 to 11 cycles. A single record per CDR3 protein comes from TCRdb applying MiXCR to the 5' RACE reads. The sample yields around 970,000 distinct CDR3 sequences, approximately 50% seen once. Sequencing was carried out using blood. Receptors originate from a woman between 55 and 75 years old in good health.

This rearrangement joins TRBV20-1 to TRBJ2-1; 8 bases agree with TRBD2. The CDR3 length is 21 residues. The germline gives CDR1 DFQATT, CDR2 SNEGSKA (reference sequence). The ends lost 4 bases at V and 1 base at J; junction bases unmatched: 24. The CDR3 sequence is CSANGQGKGLAGKRSYNEQFF. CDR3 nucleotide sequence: TGCAGTGCTAATGGCCAGGGGAAGGGGCTAGCGGGCAAGAGGTCCTACAATGAGCAGTTCTTC.

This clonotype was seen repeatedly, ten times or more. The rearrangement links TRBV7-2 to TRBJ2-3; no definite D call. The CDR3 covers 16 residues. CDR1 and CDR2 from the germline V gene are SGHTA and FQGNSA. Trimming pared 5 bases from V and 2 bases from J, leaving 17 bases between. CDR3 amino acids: CASSTRPGPTTDTQYF. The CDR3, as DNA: TGTGCCAGCAGCACACGACCCGGGCCCACCACAGATACGCAGTATTTT.

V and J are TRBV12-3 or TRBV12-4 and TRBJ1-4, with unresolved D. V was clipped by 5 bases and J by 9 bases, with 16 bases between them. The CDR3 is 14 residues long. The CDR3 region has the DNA TGTGCCAGCAGTCGAGGGATCTTAGGGAAAAAACTGTTTTTT. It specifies CASSRGILGKKLFF.

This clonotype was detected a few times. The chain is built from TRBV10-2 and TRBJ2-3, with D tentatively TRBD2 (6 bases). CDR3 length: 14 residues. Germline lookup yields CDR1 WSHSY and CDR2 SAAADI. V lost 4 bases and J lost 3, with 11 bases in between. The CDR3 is CASSGREGTDTQYF. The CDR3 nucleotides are TGCGCCAGCAGTGGGCGGGAAGGGACAGATACGCAGTATTTT.

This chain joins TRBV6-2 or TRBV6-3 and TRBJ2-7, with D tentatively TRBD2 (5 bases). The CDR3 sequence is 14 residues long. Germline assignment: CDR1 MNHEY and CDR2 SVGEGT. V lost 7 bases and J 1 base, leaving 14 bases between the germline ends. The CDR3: CASNDMGASYEQYF. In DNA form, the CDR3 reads TGTGCCAGCAATGACATGGGAGCGTCCTACGAGCAGTACTTC.

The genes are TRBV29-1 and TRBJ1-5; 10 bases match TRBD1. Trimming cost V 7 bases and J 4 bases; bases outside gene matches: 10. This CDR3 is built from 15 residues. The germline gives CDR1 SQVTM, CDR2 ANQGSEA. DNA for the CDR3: TGCAGCGCCTGGACAGGGGGGGATGTTAATCAGCCCCAGCATTTT. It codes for CSAWTGGDVNQPQHF. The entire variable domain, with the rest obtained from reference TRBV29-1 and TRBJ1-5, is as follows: SAVISQKPSRDICQRGTSLTIQCQVDSQVTMMFWYRQQPGQSLTLIATANQGSEATYESGFVIDKFPISRPNLTFSTLTVSNMSPEDSSIYLCSAWTGGDVNQPQHFGDGTRLSIL.

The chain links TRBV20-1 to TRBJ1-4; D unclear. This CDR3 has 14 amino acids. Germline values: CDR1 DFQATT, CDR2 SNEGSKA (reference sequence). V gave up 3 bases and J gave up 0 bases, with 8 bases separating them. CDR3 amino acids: CSASMPATNEKLFF. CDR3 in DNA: TGCAGTGCTAGTATGCCAGCAACTAATGAAAAACTGTTTTTT.